This TCR beta chain is drawn from a study of blood T cell repertoires in COVID-19. Turning to the study itself: Sites in the United States, Italy and Spain provided acute and convalescent COVID-19 samples.

Looked up from germline, CDR1 is LNHNV and CDR2 is YYDKDF (reference sequence). Germline trimming cut 8 bases from V and 6 bases from J; bases unmatched to any gene: 18. The CDR3 totals 17 residues. In the original workflow: Reference gene primer amplification gave nucleated cell count estimates. Libraries were prepared by immunoSEQ multiplex PCR; TCRdb keeps only in-frame clonotypes and omits some of them. V and J calls and clone size are copied from that table; D and trimming were computed from the DNA. The sample lists about 300,000 clones; roughly 86% were seen once. The clonotype was recovered from a man aged 18 to 30 with active or convalescent COVID-19. The sample comprised peripheral blood. The genes are TRBV15 and TRBJ2-7; 11 bases align to TRBD2. The CDR3 loop is CATGRSELAGATIEQYF. CDR3 coding DNA: TGTGCCACCGGAAGATCAGAACTAGCGGGGGCAACGATCGAGCAGTACTTC. Using reference TRBV15 and TRBJ2-7 for the parts outside the CDR3, the full variable domain is DAMVIQNPRYQVTQFGKPVTLSCSQTLNHNVMYWYQQKSSQAPKLLFHYYDKDFNNEADTPDNFQSRRPNTSFCFLDIRSPGLGDTAMYLCATGRSELAGATIEQYFGPGTRLTVT.